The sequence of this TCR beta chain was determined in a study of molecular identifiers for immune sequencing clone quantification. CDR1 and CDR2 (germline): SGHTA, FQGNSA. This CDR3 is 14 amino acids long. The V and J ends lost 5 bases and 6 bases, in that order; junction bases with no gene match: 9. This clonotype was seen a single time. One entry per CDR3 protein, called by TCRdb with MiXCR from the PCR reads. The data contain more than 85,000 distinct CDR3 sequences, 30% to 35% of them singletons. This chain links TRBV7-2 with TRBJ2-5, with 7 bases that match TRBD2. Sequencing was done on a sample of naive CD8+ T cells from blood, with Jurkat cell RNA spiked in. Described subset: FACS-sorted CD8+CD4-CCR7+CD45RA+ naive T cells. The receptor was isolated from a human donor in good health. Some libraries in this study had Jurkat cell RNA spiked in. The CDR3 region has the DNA TGTGCCAGCAGCGCCGCTAGCGGTGCACAGACCCAGTACTTC. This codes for CASSAASGAQTQYF. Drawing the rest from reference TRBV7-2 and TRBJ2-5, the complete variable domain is GAGVSQSPSNKVTEKGKDVELRCDPISGHTALYWYRQSLGQGLEFLIYFQGNSAPDKSGLPSDRFSAERTGGSVSTLTIQRTQQEDSAVYLCASSAASGAQTQYFGPGTRLLVL.